This T cell receptor (beta chain) was recovered during a study of control samples from healthy donors and cancer patients. Using immunoSEQ multiplex PCR, the repertoire was profiled, and TCRdb retains in-frame clones only, with some absent. Of 120,000 or so clones listed, 85% to 95% are singletons. This CDR3 comprises 16 residues. The V end was cut by 0 bases, the J end by 6 bases, with 18 bases between. Germline V gives CDR1 SGHRS, CDR2 YFSETQ. Sample: PBMCs. The genes are TRBV5-1 and TRBJ1-1; a weak D match, TRBD1 (5 bases). The clonotype originates from a man of 80 years or more with head and neck cancer. Here the CDR3 DNA reads TGCGCCAGCAGCTTGGGGACTCAGGGTGGATGGGCTGAAGCTTTCTTT. This gives the protein CASSLGTQGGWAEAFF.